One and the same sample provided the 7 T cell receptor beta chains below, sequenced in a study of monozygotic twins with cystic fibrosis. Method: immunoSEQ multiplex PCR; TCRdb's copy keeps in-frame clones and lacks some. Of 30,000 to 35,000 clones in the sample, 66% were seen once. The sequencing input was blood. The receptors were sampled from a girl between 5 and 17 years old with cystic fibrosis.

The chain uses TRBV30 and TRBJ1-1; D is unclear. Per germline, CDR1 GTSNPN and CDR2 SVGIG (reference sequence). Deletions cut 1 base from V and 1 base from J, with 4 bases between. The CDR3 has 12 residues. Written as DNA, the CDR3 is TGTGCCTGGAGTGGTTGGAACACTGAAGCTTTCTTT. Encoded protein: CAWSGWNTEAFF. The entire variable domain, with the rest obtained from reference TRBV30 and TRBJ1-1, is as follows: SQTIHQWPATLVQPVGSPLSLECTVEGTSNPNLYWYRQAAGRGLQLLFYSVGIGQISSEVPQNLSASRPQDRQFILSSKKLLLSDSGFYLCAWSGWNTEAFFGQGTRLTVV.

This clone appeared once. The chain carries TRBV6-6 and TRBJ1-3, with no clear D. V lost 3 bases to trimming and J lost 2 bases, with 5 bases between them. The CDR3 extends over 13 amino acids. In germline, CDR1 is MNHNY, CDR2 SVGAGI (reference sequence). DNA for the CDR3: TGTGCCAGCAGTTATTATACTGGAAACACCATATATTTT. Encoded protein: CASSYYTGNTIYF.

The CDR3 here is CASSSLGAASYEQYF. The CDR3 nucleotides are TGCGCCAGCAGCAGCTTAGGCGCGGCCTCCTACGAGCAGTACTTC. V and J are TRBV5-1 and TRBJ2-7; D gene unclear. The CDR3 covers 15 residues. The germline V gene encodes CDR1 SGHRS and CDR2 YFSETQ. The V gene lost 4 bases and the J gene lost 0 bases, with 14 bases spanning the gap.

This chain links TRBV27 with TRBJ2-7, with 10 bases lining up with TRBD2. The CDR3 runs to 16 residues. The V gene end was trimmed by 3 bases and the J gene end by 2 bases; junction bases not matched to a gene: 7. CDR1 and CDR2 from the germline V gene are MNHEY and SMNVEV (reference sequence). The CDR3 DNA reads TGTGCCAGCAGTTTTGGGATTAGCGGGAGGCCCTACGAGCAGTACTTC. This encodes CASSFGISGRPYEQYF.

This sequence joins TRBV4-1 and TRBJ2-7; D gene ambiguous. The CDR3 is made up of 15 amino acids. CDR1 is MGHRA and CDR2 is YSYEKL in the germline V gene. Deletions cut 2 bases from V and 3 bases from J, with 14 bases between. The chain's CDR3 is CASSQNIGTIYEQYF. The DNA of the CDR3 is TGCGCCAGCAGCCAAAATATTGGTACGATCTACGAGCAGTACTTC.

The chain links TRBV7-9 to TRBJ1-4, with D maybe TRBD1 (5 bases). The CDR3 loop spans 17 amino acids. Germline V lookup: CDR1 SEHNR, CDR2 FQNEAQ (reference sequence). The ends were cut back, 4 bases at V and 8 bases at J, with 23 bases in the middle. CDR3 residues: CASSSRVRGDEGEKLFF. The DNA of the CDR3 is TGTGCCAGCAGCTCCAGGGTTCGAGGTGACGAGGGGGAAAAACTGTTTTTT.

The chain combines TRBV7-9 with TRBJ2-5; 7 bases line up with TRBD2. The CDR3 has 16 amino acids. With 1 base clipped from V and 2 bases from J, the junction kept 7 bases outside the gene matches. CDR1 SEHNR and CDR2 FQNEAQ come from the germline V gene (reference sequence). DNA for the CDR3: TGTGCCAGCAGCTTAGTATCGCTAGCGGCTCAAGAGACCCAGTACTTC. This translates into CASSLVSLAAQETQYF.